This TCR beta chain was recorded in a study of cytotoxic CD8 clonotypes in ibrutinib-treated CLL. The wider study: Partial responses totalled roughly 25 and complete responses 2; after median roughly 71 months, around 14 remained remitted and around twelve progressed.

This CDR3 spans 13 amino acids. Germline V CDR1 and CDR2: MDHEN, SYDVKM. V was clipped by 6 bases and J by 4 bases; unmatched bases: 3. General study points: Measured clonality at baseline was greater than in age-matched healthy donors and tracked with circulating CD8+ T-cell counts. Under treatment, the uncommon public clonotypes either contracted or remained stable.

Clones were read by immunoSEQ multiplex PCR, and TCRdb kept only the in-frame ones, dropping some. The table records roughly 9,000 clones, under 85% of them present only once. As for this clone: What it binds is not known.

The sequence derives from a human donor with chronic lymphocytic leukemia. Source: PBMCs, taken before ibrutinib treatment. The V gene is TRBV28, the J gene TRBJ2-7; 10 nucleotides align to TRBD1. CDR3 residues: CASRGDRGYEQYF. DNA of the CDR3: TGTGCCAGCAGGGGGGACAGGGGATACGAGCAGTACTTC.